Each of the 15 T cell receptor beta chains below was sequenced from the same sample in a study of untreated major depressive disorder. Study observations and caveats: Compared with controls, depressed patients showed more TRBV05-01 (Vbeta 5.1) usage in CD4+ T cells.

Sequenced by immunoSEQ multiplex PCR; TCRdb stores in-frame clones only, minus some. The data show 25,000 to 30,000 clones, 90% to 95% seen once. The antigens of these receptors remain unknown. The sequencing sample was made of CD4+ T cells from PBMCs. Receptors were obtained from a woman aged 25 to 39 with major depressive disorder.

The genes are TRBV5-6 and TRBJ1-1, with unresolved D. Between the trimmed V and J ends, which lost 1 base and 1 base, there was a span of 14 bases. This CDR3 comprises 16 residues. Germline V gives CDR1 SGHDT, CDR2 YYEEEE. The CDR3 is CASSLYDVGPNTEAFF. DNA of the CDR3: TGTGCCAGCAGCTTGTACGATGTCGGGCCGAACACTGAAGCTTTCTTT.

This clone was observed once. The genes are TRBV19 and TRBJ2-3; 11 bases are a match to TRBD1. This CDR3 comprises 16 residues. Trimming cost V 4 bases and J 7 bases; bases outside gene matches: 10. CDR1 LNHDA and CDR2 SQIVND come from the germline V gene (reference sequence). The CDR3 coding sequence is TGTGCCAGTAGTACTCGGACAGGGGGCGCCGGGTATACGCAGTATTTT. Translated: CASSTRTGGAGYTQYF.

V is TRBV2 and J is TRBJ2-7; weak D call: TRBD1 (6 bases). The CDR3 is 19 residues long. Trimming removed 5 bases from V and 2 bases from J, with 28 bases in between. CDR1 is SNHLY and CDR2 is FYNNEI in the germline V gene. CDR3 DNA: TGTGCCAGCAGTAATTTGTATATCCCTTGGCAGGGGAGTACCTACGAGCAGTACTTC. Residues: CASSNLYIPWQGSTYEQYF.

This chain links TRBV4-3 with TRBJ2-7; TRBD2 matches at 16 bases. The CDR3 consists of 21 residues. The trim removed 1 base at V and 3 bases at J, leaving 15 bases unmatched. Germline loops: CDR1 LGHNA, CDR2 YSLEER. In DNA, the CDR3 is TGCGCCAGCAGCCAAGCGGGACTAGCGGGAGGGATAGTAAAGTATGGCTACGAGCAGTACTTC. It specifies CASSQAGLAGGIVKYGYEQYF.

The gene calls are TRBV6-5 and TRBJ1-5; D is possibly TRBD1 (6 bases). V was pared by 6 bases and J by 3 bases, with 12 bases between. The CDR3 has 14 residues. Germline values: CDR1 MNHEY, CDR2 SVGAGI. The CDR3 reads CASRPTGPNQPQHF. CDR3 nucleotides: TGTGCCAGCAGACCCACAGGGCCCAATCAGCCCCAGCATTTT.

The chain carries TRBV29-1 and TRBJ1-2; D unresolved. Between the trimmed V and J ends, which lost 7 bases and 0 bases, there was a span of 15 bases. Germline V gene data show CDR1 as SQVTM and CDR2 as ANQGSEA. The CDR3 consists of 14 residues. The CDR3 region has the DNA TGCAGCGCTCCATCGGGGATCACTAACTATGGCTACACCTTC. Translating gives CSAPSGITNYGYTF.

This clone occurred once. CDR3 bases: TGTGCCAGCAGCCTTCAGGGGGGTTCACCCCTCCACTTT. It yields the protein CASSLQGGSPLHF. J is TRBJ1-6 and V is TRBV7-2, with TRBD1 matching over 7 bases. This CDR3 has 13 amino acids. V lost 5 bases and J lost 9; bases outside the gene matches: 4. Germline CDR1 and CDR2: SGHTA and FQGNSA. The complete variable domain, with remaining parts taken from reference TRBV7-2 and TRBJ1-6, reads GAGVSQSPSNKVTEKGKDVELRCDPISGHTALYWYRQSLGQGLEFLIYFQGNSAPDKSGLPSDRFSAERTGGSVSTLTIQRTQQEDSAVYLCASSLQGGSPLHFGNGTRLTVT.

V is TRBV6-6 and J is TRBJ2-7; 7 bases map to TRBD2. This CDR3 is 11 amino acids long. V lost 6 bases and J lost 9; bases outside the gene matches: 5. Germline V gene data show CDR1 as MNHNY and CDR2 as SVGAGI (reference sequence). The CDR3 DNA reads as TGTGCCAGCAGGGGGGGGGAAGTGCAGTACTTC. Protein sequence: CASRGGEVQYF.

The chain carries TRBV9 and TRBJ2-3, with D tentatively TRBD1 or TRBD2 (5 bases each). Trimming took off 0 bases at V and 6 bases at J, with 11 bases between the two ends. The CDR3 is made up of 14 amino acids. From germline, CDR1 is SGDLS and CDR2 YYNGEE. CDR3 DNA sequence: TGTGCCAGCAGCGTAGGGGGGTTCGCGGATACGCAGTATTTT. It specifies CASSVGGFADTQYF.

This chain uses TRBV27 with TRBJ2-3; D uncertain. Germline-derived CDR1 and CDR2 are MNHEY and SMNVEV (reference sequence). Trimming removed 3 bases at V and 6 bases at J, with 7 bases between. There are 12 residues in the CDR3. CDR3 region: CASSFNRDTQYF. The CDR3 bases are TGTGCCAGCAGTTTTAACCGGGATACGCAGTATTTT.

The chain combines TRBV25-1 with TRBJ2-1; 11 nucleotides align to TRBD2. V shed 6 bases and J 7 bases; nucleotides not matched to a gene: 2. CDR3 size: 13 residues. Germline CDR1 reads MGHDK; CDR2 reads SYGVNS. This CDR3 is CASRLAGGNEQFF. The CDR3 nucleotides read TGTGCCAGCAGGCTAGCGGGAGGAAATGAGCAGTTCTTC.

V and J are TRBV6-5 and TRBJ2-7; D is undetermined. The V end was cut by 6 bases, the J end by 11 bases, with 14 bases between. The CDR3 has 11 amino acids. From germline, CDR1 is MNHEY and CDR2 SVGAGI. The chain's CDR3 is CASRLDRSEYF. As DNA, the CDR3 is TGTGCCAGCAGATTAGACCGATCAGAGTACTTC.

The rearrangement joins TRBV18 to TRBJ1-1; D is uncertain. CDR3 length equals 14 residues. Germline V gene sequence: CDR1 KGHSH, CDR2 LQKENI. Deletions cut 2 bases from V and 1 base from J, with 8 bases between. Written as DNA, the CDR3 is TGTGCCAGCTCACCAGAGGATGGGAACACTGAAGCTTTCTTT. Amino acids: CASSPEDGNTEAFF. The whole variable domain, remainder taken from reference TRBV18 and TRBJ1-1, is NAGVMQNPRHLVRRRGQEARLRCSPMKGHSHVYWYRQLPEEGLKFMVYLQKENIIDESGMPKERFSAEFPKEGPSILRIQQVVRGDSAAYFCASSPEDGNTEAFFGQGTRLTVV.

This clone was recorded once. The J gene is TRBJ1-1, the V gene TRBV5-1; no clear D. The CDR3 is 13 residues long. Germline V CDR1 and CDR2: SGHRS, YFSETQ. The V end lost 3 bases, the J end lost 0 bases, and 6 bases lay between the germline ends. CDR3 sequence: CASSWGVNTEAFF. The CDR3 DNA is TGCGCCAGCAGCTGGGGTGTGAACACTGAAGCTTTCTTT.

This chain uses TRBV6-1 with TRBJ1-1; D unresolved. The CDR3 runs to 12 residues. CDR1 MNHNS and CDR2 SASEGT come from the germline V gene. Trimming took off 7 bases at V and 1 base at J, with 7 bases between the two ends. CDR3 coding DNA: TGTGCCAGCAACACGGGGAACACTGAAGCTTTCTTT. Protein sequence: CASNTGNTEAFF.